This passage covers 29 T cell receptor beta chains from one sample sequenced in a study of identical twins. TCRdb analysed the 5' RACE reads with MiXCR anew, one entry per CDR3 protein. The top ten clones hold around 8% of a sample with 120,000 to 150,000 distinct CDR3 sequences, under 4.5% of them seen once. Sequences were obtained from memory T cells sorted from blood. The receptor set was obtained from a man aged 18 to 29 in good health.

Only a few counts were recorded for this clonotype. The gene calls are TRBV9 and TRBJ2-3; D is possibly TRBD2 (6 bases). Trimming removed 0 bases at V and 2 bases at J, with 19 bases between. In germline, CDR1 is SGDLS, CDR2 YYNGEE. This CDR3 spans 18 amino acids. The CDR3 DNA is TGTGCCAGCAGCGTAGGTTTCAGTCGGGGCGGGATCACAGATACGCAGTATTTT. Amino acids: CASSVGFSRGGITDTQYF.

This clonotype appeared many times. The CDR3 protein is CASSYSRQGPNNEQFF. The CDR3 nucleotides read TGTGCCAGCAGTTACTCGAGGCAGGGGCCAAACAATGAGCAGTTCTTC. This chain links TRBV6-5 with TRBJ2-1, with D possibly TRBD1 on 6 matching bases. Germline-derived CDR1 and CDR2 are MNHEY and SVGAGI. The CDR3 covers 16 residues. Trimming took off 0 bases at V and 5 bases at J, with 14 bases between the two ends.

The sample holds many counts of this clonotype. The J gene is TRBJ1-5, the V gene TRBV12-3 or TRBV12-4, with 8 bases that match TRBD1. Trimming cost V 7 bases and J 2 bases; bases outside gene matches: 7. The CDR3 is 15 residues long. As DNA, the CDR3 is TGTGCCAGCACCACAGGGGGAGGGGGCAATCAGCCCCAGCATTTT. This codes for CASTTGGGGNQPQHF.

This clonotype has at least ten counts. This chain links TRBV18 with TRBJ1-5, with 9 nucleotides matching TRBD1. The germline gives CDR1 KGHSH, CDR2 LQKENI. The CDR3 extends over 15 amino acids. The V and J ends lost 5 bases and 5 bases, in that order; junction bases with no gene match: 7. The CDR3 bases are TGTGCCAGCTCAAGGGGACAGGGCCCCCATCAGCCCCAGCATTTT. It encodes CASSRGQGPHQPQHF.

The CDR3 sequence is CSRWGGGETQYF. CDR3 DNA sequence: TGCAGTCGATGGGGGGGCGGAGAGACCCAGTACTTC. J is TRBJ2-5 and V is TRBV20-1; D might be TRBD2 (7 bases). Deletions cut 8 bases from V and 4 bases from J, with 14 bases between. There are 12 residues in the CDR3. Germline assignment: CDR1 DFQATT and CDR2 SNEGSKA (reference sequence).

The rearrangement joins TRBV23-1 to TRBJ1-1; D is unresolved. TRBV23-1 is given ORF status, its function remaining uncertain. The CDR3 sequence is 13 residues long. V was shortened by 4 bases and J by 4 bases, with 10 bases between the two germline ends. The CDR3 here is CASSPKKVTEAFF. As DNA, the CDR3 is TGCGCCAGCAGTCCCAAGAAGGTCACTGAAGCTTTCTTT.

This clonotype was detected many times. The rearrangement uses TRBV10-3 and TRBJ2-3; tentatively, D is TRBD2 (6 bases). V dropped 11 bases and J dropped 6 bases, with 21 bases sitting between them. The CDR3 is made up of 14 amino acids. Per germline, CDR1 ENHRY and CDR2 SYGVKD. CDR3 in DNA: TGTGCCGGCGTGAGGGACTCCAAGTCGGATACGCAGTATTTT. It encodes CAGVRDSKSDTQYF.

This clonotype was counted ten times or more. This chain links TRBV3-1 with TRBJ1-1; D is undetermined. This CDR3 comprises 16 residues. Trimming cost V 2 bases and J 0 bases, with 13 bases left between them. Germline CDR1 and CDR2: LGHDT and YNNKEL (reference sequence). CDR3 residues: CASSQRAAHMNTEAFF. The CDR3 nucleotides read TGTGCCAGCAGCCAACGGGCCGCCCACATGAACACTGAAGCTTTCTTT.

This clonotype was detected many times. Written as DNA, the CDR3 is TGTGCCAGCAGTTCCGCCCAGAGCTCCTACAATGAGCAGTTCTTC. It codes for CASSSAQSSYNEQFF. The chain uses TRBV6-5 and TRBJ2-1, with unresolved D. Trimming stripped 4 bases from V and 0 bases from J, with 10 bases between. Per germline, CDR1 MNHEY and CDR2 SVGAGI. This CDR3 is 15 amino acids long.

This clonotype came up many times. CDR3 in amino acids: CASSYTRYNSPLHF. CDR3 DNA sequence: TGTGCCAGCAGTTACACTCGATATAATTCACCCCTCCACTTT. The J gene is TRBJ1-6, the V gene TRBV6-5; D not resolved. The V end was cut by 2 bases, the J end by 4 bases, with 6 bases between. The CDR3 is made up of 14 amino acids. Germline V lookup: CDR1 MNHEY, CDR2 SVGAGI.

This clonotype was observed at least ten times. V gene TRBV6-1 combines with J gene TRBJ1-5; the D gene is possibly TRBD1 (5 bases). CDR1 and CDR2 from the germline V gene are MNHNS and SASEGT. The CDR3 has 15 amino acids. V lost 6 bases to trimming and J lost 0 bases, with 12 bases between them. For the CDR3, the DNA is TGTGCCAGCAGAGAAAACAGGAATAGCAATCAGCCCCAGCATTTT. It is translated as CASRENRNSNQPQHF.

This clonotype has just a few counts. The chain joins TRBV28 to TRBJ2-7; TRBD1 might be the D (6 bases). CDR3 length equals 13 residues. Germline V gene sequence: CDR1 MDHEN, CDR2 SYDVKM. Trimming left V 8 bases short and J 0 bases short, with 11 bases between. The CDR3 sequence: CASEDRNSYEQYF. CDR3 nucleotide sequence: TGTGCCAGCGAAGACAGGAACTCCTACGAGCAGTACTTC.

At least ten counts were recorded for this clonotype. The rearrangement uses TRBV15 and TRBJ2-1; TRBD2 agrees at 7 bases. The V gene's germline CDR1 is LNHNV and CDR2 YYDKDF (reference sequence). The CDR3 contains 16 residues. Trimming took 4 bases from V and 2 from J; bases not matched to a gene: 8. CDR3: CATSTPASGAYNEQFF. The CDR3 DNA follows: TGTGCCACCAGCACCCCCGCTAGCGGTGCCTACAATGAGCAGTTCTTC. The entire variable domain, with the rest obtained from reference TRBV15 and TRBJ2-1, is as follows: DAMVIQNPRYQVTQFGKPVTLSCSQTLNHNVMYWYQQKSSQAPKLLFHYYDKDFNNEADTPDNFQSRRPNTSFCFLDIRSPGLGDTAMYLCATSTPASGAYNEQFFGPGTRLTVL.

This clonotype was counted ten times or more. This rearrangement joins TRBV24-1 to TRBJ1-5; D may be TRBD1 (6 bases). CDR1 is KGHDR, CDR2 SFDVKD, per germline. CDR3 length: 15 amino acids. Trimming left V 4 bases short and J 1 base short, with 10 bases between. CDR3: CATSEGQPSNQPQHF. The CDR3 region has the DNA TGTGCCACCAGTGAAGGACAGCCAAGCAATCAGCCCCAGCATTTT.

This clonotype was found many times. This CDR3 reads CASSSATSGRAGELFF. CDR3 nucleotides: TGTGCCAGCAGTTCCGCTACTAGCGGGAGGGCCGGGGAGCTGTTTTTT. V and J are TRBV6-2 or TRBV6-3 and TRBJ2-2, with TRBD2 matching 13 bases. The germline V gene has CDR1 MNHEY and CDR2 SVGEGT. There are 16 residues in the CDR3. Unmatched junction bases numbered 5, after V lost 4 bases and J lost 6 bases.

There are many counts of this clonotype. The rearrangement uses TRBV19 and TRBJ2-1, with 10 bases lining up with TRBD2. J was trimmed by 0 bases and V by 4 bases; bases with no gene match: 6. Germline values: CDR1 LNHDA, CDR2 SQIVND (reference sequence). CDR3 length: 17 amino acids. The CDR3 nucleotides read TGTGCCAGTAGTAAAAGGTCTAGCGGGAGCTCCTACAATGAGCAGTTCTTC. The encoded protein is CASSKRSSGSSYNEQFF.

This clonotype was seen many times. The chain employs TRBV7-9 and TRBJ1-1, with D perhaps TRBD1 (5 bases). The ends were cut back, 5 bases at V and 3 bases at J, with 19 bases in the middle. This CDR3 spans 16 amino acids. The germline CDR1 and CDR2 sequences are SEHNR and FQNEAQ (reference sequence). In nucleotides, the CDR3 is TGTGCCAGCAGCCCTCCAGCCAGGGTCGGTGACACTGAAGCTTTCTTT. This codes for CASSPPARVGDTEAFF.

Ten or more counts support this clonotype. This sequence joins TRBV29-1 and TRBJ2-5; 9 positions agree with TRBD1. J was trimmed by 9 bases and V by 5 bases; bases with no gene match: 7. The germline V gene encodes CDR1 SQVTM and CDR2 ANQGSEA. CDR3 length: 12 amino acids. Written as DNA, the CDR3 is TGCAGCGTTCGAACAGGGGGCGCGGCCCAGTACTTC. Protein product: CSVRTGGAAQYF.

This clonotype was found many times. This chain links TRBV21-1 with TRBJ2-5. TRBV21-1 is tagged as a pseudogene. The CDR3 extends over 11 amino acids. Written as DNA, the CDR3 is TGTGCCAGCAGCATACGTGGGCCCCAGTACTTC. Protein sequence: CASSIRGPQYF.

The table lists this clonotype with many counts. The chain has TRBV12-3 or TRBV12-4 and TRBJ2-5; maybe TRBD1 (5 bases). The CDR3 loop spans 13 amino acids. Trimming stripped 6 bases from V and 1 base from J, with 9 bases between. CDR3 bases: TGTGCCAGCAGCAGAGACAGCCAAGAGACCCAGTACTTC. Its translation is CASSRDSQETQYF.

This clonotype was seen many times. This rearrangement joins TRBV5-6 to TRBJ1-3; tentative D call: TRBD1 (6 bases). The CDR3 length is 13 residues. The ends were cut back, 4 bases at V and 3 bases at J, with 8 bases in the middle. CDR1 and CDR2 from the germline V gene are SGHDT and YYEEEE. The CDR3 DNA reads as TGTGCCAGCAGCCCGGACAGTGGAAACACCATATATTTT. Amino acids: CASSPDSGNTIYF.

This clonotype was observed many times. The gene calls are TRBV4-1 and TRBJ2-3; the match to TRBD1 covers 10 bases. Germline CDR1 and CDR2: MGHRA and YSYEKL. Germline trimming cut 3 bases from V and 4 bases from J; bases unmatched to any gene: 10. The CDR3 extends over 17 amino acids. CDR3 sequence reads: CASSHVGRDRGSDTQYF. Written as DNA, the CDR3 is TGCGCCAGCAGCCACGTGGGCCGGGACAGGGGATCAGATACGCAGTATTTT.

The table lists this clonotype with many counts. The CDR3 DNA is TGTGCCAGCAGCTCCGGGCGCGCCGAGCAGTTCTTC. It is translated as CASSSGRAEQFF. The rearrangement joins TRBV5-6 to TRBJ2-1; no firm D call. The CDR3 sequence is 12 residues long. Germline CDR1 SGHDT, CDR2 YYEEEE. Trimming removed 3 bases at V and 10 bases at J, with 11 bases between. The full variable domain, its missing parts supplied by reference TRBV5-6 and TRBJ2-1, is DAGVTQSPTHLIKTRGQQVTLRCSPKSGHDTVSWYQQALGQGPQFIFQYYEEEERQRGNFPDRFSGHQFPNYSSELNVNALLLGDSALYLCASSSGRAEQFFGPGTRLTVL.

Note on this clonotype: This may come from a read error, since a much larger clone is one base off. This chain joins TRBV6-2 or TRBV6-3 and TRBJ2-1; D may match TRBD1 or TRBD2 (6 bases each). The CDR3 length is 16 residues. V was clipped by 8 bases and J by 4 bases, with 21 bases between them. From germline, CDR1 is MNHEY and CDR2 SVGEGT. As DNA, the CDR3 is TGTGCCAGCGGTTCCCTTCGAAGGGGGGTTTACAATGAGCAGTTCTTC. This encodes CASGSLRRGVYNEQFF.

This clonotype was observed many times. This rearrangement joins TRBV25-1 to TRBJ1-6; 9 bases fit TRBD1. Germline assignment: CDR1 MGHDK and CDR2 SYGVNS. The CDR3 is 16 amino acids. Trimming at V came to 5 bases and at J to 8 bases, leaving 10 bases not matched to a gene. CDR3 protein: CASSTTRQGVYSPLHF. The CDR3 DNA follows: TGTGCCAGCAGTACCACCCGACAGGGGGTTTATTCACCCCTCCACTTT. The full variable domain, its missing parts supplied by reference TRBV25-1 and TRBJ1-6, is EADIYQTPRYLVIGTGKKITLECSQTMGHDKMYWYQQDPGMELHLIHYSYGVNSTEKGDLSSESTVSRIRTEHFPLTLESARPSHTSQYLCASSTTRQGVYSPLHFGNGTRLTVT.

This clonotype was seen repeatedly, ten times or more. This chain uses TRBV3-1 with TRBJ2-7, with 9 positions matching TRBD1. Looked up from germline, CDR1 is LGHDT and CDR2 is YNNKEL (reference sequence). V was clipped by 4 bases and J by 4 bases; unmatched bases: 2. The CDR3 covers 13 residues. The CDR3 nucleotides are TGTGCCAGCAGCCTGACAGGGGGTTACGAGCAGTACGTC. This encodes CASSLTGGYEQYV.

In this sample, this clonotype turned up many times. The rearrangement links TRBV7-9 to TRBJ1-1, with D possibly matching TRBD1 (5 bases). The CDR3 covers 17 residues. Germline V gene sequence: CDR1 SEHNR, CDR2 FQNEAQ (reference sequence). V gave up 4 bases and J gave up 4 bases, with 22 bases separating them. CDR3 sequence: CASSSLTGPTWATEAFF. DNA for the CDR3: TGTGCCAGCAGCTCCCTAACAGGTCCAACTTGGGCCACTGAAGCTTTCTTT.

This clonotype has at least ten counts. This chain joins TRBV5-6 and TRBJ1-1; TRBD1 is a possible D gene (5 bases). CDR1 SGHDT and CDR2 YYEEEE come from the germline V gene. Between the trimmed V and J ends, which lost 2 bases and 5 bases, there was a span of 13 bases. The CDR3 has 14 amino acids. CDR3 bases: TGTGCCAGCAGCTTTACAGGCGGGGGGACTGAAGCTTTCTTT. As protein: CASSFTGGGTEAFF.

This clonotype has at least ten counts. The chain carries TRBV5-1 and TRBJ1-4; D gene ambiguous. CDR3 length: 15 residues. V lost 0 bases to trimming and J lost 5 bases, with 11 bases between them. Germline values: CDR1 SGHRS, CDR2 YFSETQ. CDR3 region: CASSLDGYPNEKLFF. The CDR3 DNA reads TGCGCCAGCAGCTTGGACGGGTACCCCAATGAAAAACTGTTTTTT.